This is a list of T cell receptor beta chains from one sample in a study of blood T cell repertoires in COVID-19. Sequencing was performed with immunoSEQ multiplex PCR; in TCRdb, only in-frame clones are kept and a portion is missing. The sample lists roughly 150,000 clones, about nine tenths seen once, with more than 2% in the top ten. Material for sequencing was peripheral blood. The receptors here all came from a woman in her seventies with acute or convalescent COVID-19. Both conserved end residues are part of each CDR3. The D gene is left open where the match is weak. Expanded clones are given a class, and other clones once, few, many or no size at all.

v_call: TRBV12-5
clone_size: -
j_call: TRBJ1-1
d_call: -
cdr3_aa: CASGFFVSDRPTEAFF
cdr3_nt: TGTGCTAGTGGTTTTTTCGTTTCAGACAGGCCAACTGAAGCTTTCTTT

v_call: TRBV5-8
clone_size: -
j_call: TRBJ2-3
d_call: TRBD1
cdr3_aa: CASSSQGLPTDTQYF
cdr3_nt: TGTGCCAGCAGCTCACAGGGGCTTCCCACAGATACGCAGTATTTT

v_call: TRBV30
clone_size: -
j_call: TRBJ1-1
d_call: -
cdr3_aa: CAWAAGQKYTEAFF
cdr3_nt: TGTGCCTGGGCCGCCGGACAGAAGTACACTGAAGCTTTCTTT

v_call: TRBV18
clone_size: -
j_call: TRBJ2-4
d_call: TRBD1
cdr3_aa: CASSVGTENIQYF
cdr3_nt: TGTGCCAGCTCCGTGGGGACAGAAAACATTCAGTACTTC

v_call: TRBV21-1
clone_size: -
j_call: TRBJ2-1
d_call: -
cdr3_aa: CASSKGVVGRAGNEQFF
cdr3_nt: TGTGCCAGCAGCAAAGGGGTTGTGGGCAGGGCCGGAAATGAGCAGTTCTTC

v_call: TRBV25-1
clone_size: -
j_call: TRBJ2-5
d_call: -
cdr3_aa: CASSTPIGGSMYF
cdr3_nt: TGTGCCAGCAGTACCCCCATCGGGGGTTCAATGTACTTC

v_call: TRBV20-1
clone_size: -
j_call: TRBJ1-2
d_call: TRBD1
cdr3_aa: CSASVVVRTGFRYGYTF
cdr3_nt: TGCAGTGCTAGTGTAGTTGTGAGGACAGGGTTTAGGTATGGCTACACCTTC

v_call: TRBV10-3
clone_size: -
j_call: TRBJ1-5
d_call: TRBD1
cdr3_aa: CAISESGTGYSNQPQHF
cdr3_nt: TGTGCCATCAGTGAGTCCGGGACAGGGTATAGCAATCAGCCCCAGCATTTT

v_call: TRBV7-6
clone_size: -
j_call: TRBJ1-2
d_call: -
cdr3_aa: CVSSQGGASGGYTF
cdr3_nt: TGTGTCAGCAGCCAAGGGGGGGCCTCCGGTGGCTACACCTTC

v_call: TRBV6-5
clone_size: once
j_call: TRBJ2-3
d_call: -
cdr3_aa: CASSRDTTDTQYF
cdr3_nt: TGTGCCAGCAGCCGAGATACTACAGATACGCAGTATTTT

v_call: TRBV5-1
clone_size: -
j_call: TRBJ1-1
d_call: -
cdr3_aa: CASSTQGTEAFF
cdr3_nt: TGCGCCAGCAGCACACAGGGCACTGAAGCTTTCTTT

v_call: TRBV6-5
clone_size: -
j_call: TRBJ1-2
d_call: TRBD1
cdr3_aa: CASYTGAWYGYTF
cdr3_nt: TGTGCCAGCTATACAGGGGCTTGGTATGGCTACACCTTC

v_call: TRBV25-1
clone_size: -
j_call: TRBJ1-1
d_call: TRBD1
cdr3_aa: CASSGRQGYTEAFF
cdr3_nt: TGTGCCAGCAGTGGACGACAGGGGTACACTGAAGCTTTCTTT

v_call: TRBV3-1/TRBV3-2
clone_size: -
j_call: TRBJ1-1
d_call: -
cdr3_aa: CASSQVGAAFF
cdr3_nt: TGTGCCAGCAGCCAAGTGGGCGCAGCTTTCTTT

v_call: TRBV30
clone_size: -
j_call: TRBJ1-5
d_call: -
cdr3_aa: CAWNSYSNQPQHF
cdr3_nt: TGTGCCTGGAATTCTTATAGCAATCAGCCCCAGCATTTT

v_call: TRBV5-1
clone_size: once
j_call: TRBJ2-5
d_call: -
cdr3_aa: CASSQGQQETQYF
cdr3_nt: TGCGCCAGCAGCCAGGGACAACAAGAGACCCAGTACTTC

v_call: TRBV6-4
clone_size: -
j_call: TRBJ2-2
d_call: TRBD1
cdr3_aa: CASSPQTGANTGELFF
cdr3_nt: TGTGCCAGCAGTCCCCAGACAGGGGCGAACACCGGGGAGCTGTTTTTT

v_call: TRBV11-2
clone_size: -
j_call: TRBJ1-3
d_call: TRBD1
cdr3_aa: CASSAVGGYSGNTIYF
cdr3_nt: TGTGCCAGCAGTGCTGTAGGGGGCTACTCTGGAAACACCATATATTTT

v_call: TRBV10-3
clone_size: -
j_call: TRBJ2-1
d_call: TRBD2
cdr3_aa: CAISVGGGSSYNEQFF
cdr3_nt: TGTGCCATCAGTGTTGGGGGGGGAAGCTCCTACAATGAGCAGTTCTTC

v_call: TRBV19
clone_size: -
j_call: TRBJ2-7
d_call: -
cdr3_aa: CASSMGAYPYEQYF
cdr3_nt: TGTGCCAGTAGTATGGGGGCCTACCCCTACGAGCAGTACTTC

v_call: TRBV18
clone_size: -
j_call: TRBJ2-3
d_call: TRBD2
cdr3_aa: CASSALAGSTDTQYF
cdr3_nt: TGTGCCAGCTCAGCACTAGCGGGGAGCACAGATACGCAGTATTTT

v_call: TRBV3-1/TRBV3-2
clone_size: -
j_call: TRBJ1-3
d_call: -
cdr3_aa: CASSRDISGNTIYF
cdr3_nt: TGTGCCAGCAGCCGGGACATCTCTGGAAACACCATATATTTT

v_call: TRBV5-1
clone_size: -
j_call: TRBJ1-1
d_call: -
cdr3_aa: CASSLRQGGNTEAFF
cdr3_nt: TGCGCCAGCAGCTTGCGGCAGGGAGGGAACACTGAAGCTTTCTTT

v_call: TRBV7-9
clone_size: -
j_call: TRBJ2-2
d_call: -
cdr3_aa: CASSFDRSTGELFF
cdr3_nt: TGTGCCAGCAGCTTCGACAGATCCACCGGGGAGCTGTTTTTT

v_call: TRBV6-5
clone_size: -
j_call: TRBJ1-6
d_call: TRBD1
cdr3_aa: CASSSGQGTNSPLHF
cdr3_nt: TGTGCCAGCAGTTCCGGACAGGGGACAAATTCACCCCTCCACTTT

v_call: TRBV9
clone_size: -
j_call: TRBJ2-1
d_call: -
cdr3_aa: CASSVEGGSYNEQFF
cdr3_nt: TGTGCCAGCAGCGTAGAAGGCGGGTCCTACAATGAGCAGTTCTTC

v_call: TRBV21-1
clone_size: -
j_call: TRBJ1-1
d_call: -
cdr3_aa: CASSKDRQGEAFF
cdr3_nt: TGTGCCAGCAGCAAAGACCGACAGGGAGAAGCTTTCTTT

v_call: TRBV9
clone_size: few
j_call: TRBJ1-1
d_call: -
cdr3_aa: CASSVTTGWNTEAFF
cdr3_nt: TGTGCCAGCAGCGTGACGACAGGTTGGAACACTGAAGCTTTCTTT

v_call: TRBV5-6
clone_size: -
j_call: TRBJ1-3
d_call: -
cdr3_aa: CASSLSFPGNTIYF
cdr3_nt: TGTGCCAGCAGCTTGTCTTTCCCTGGAAACACCATATATTTT

v_call: TRBV9
clone_size: -
j_call: TRBJ2-1
d_call: -
cdr3_aa: CASSVGPGGGLNEQFF
cdr3_nt: TGTGCCAGCAGCGTAGGCCCAGGGGGAGGCCTCAATGAGCAGTTCTTC

v_call: TRBV7-6
clone_size: -
j_call: TRBJ2-4
d_call: TRBD1
cdr3_aa: CASSYWPGTVNIQYF
cdr3_nt: TGTGCCAGCAGCTATTGGCCTGGGACAGTTAACATTCAGTACTTC

v_call: TRBV7-2
clone_size: -
j_call: TRBJ1-5
d_call: TRBD1
cdr3_aa: CASSLTGSTGNQPQHF
cdr3_nt: TGTGCCAGCAGCTTGACAGGGTCTACCGGCAATCAGCCCCAGCATTTT

v_call: TRBV29-1
clone_size: few
j_call: TRBJ1-4
d_call: TRBD1
cdr3_aa: CSVGGQGGANEKLFF
cdr3_nt: TGCAGCGTCGGTGGACAGGGAGGAGCTAATGAAAAACTGTTTTTT

v_call: TRBV4-1
clone_size: -
j_call: TRBJ1-2
d_call: -
cdr3_aa: CASSQGRSEPNYGYTF
cdr3_nt: TGCGCCAGCAGCCAAGGTAGGAGTGAACCTAACTATGGCTACACCTTC

v_call: TRBV18
clone_size: -
j_call: TRBJ1-5
d_call: -
cdr3_aa: CASSPGRNANQPQHF
cdr3_nt: TGTGCCAGCTCACCAGGCAGAAATGCCAATCAGCCCCAGCATTTT

v_call: TRBV11-2
clone_size: -
j_call: TRBJ2-6
d_call: TRBD2
cdr3_aa: CASSTGTTLGSGANVLTF
cdr3_nt: TGTGCCAGCAGCACCGGGACTACCCTAGGCTCTGGGGCCAACGTCCTGACTTTC

v_call: TRBV6-2/TRBV6-3
clone_size: -
j_call: TRBJ2-4
d_call: -
cdr3_aa: CASSTPGAPYF
cdr3_nt: TGTGCCAGCAGTACCCCAGGGGCCCCGTACTTC

v_call: TRBV5-6
clone_size: -
j_call: TRBJ1-5
d_call: -
cdr3_aa: CASSLGGQGPNQPQHF
cdr3_nt: TGTGCCAGCAGCTTGGGGGGGCAGGGTCCGAATCAGCCCCAGCATTTT

v_call: TRBV6-6
clone_size: -
j_call: TRBJ2-1
d_call: -
cdr3_aa: CASTPVGGPYNEQFF
cdr3_nt: TGTGCCAGCACTCCGGTCGGGGGGCCCTACAATGAGCAGTTCTTC

v_call: TRBV5-1
clone_size: -
j_call: TRBJ1-6
d_call: TRBD1
cdr3_aa: CASSAGQSPGGSPLHF
cdr3_nt: TGCGCCAGCAGCGCGGGACAGTCTCCCGGGGGTTCACCCCTCCACTTT

v_call: TRBV5-1
clone_size: few
j_call: TRBJ2-2
d_call: -
cdr3_aa: CASSEITGTGELFF
cdr3_nt: TGCGCCAGCAGCGAGATCACAGGGACAGGGGAGCTGTTTTTT

v_call: TRBV5-6
clone_size: -
j_call: TRBJ2-3
d_call: -
cdr3_aa: CASSLFTVATTSTDTQYF
cdr3_nt: TGTGCCAGCAGCTTGTTCACAGTCGCTACAACCTCCACAGATACGCAGTATTTT

v_call: TRBV3-1/TRBV3-2
clone_size: -
j_call: TRBJ1-2
d_call: -
cdr3_aa: CASSPFSGLTYGYTF
cdr3_nt: TGTGCCAGCAGCCCATTTTCGGGACTCACCTATGGCTACACCTTC

v_call: TRBV30
clone_size: -
j_call: TRBJ1-3
d_call: TRBD1
cdr3_aa: CAWSGQGVTGNTIYF
cdr3_nt: TGTGCCTGGAGTGGACAGGGGGTTACTGGAAACACCATATATTTT

v_call: TRBV27
clone_size: -
j_call: TRBJ1-2
d_call: TRBD1
cdr3_aa: CASSSMRVRGPLGYTF
cdr3_nt: TGTGCCAGCAGTTCAATGCGAGTCAGGGGGCCACTTGGCTACACCTTC